The 24 T cell receptor beta chains below were found in one sample sequenced in a study of identical twins (dated by TCRdb to about 2016). Libraries were built with 5' RACE. The run used an Illumina HiSeq 2000. Starting from the raw public reads, TCRdb applied fastp trimming at Q25, assembled clones with MiXCR and retained in-frame beta chains. Every entry covers one CDR3 protein and lists the most common genes and DNA from its rows. For this sample there are 450,000 or so distinct CDR3 sequences; 14% appear just once. The leading ten clones occupy more than 0.5% of the sample. These data also featured in a second study, about yellow fever vaccine responses in identical twins.

What was sequenced was CD4+ T cells sorted from blood. These receptors all stem from a woman aged 18-29 years in good health.

This clonotype was counted a few times. The rearrangement uses TRBV7-2 and TRBJ2-3, with TRBD1 matching over 10 bases. CDR3 length: 17 amino acids. In germline, CDR1 is SGHTA, CDR2 FQGNSA. Germline trimming cut 8 bases from V and 4 bases from J; bases unmatched to any gene: 15. In nucleotides, the CDR3 is TGTGCCAGCGGCCGGGACAGGGGTTCTTTTCGGGCAGATACGCAGTATTTT. Translated: CASGRDRGSFRADTQYF.

The rearrangement links TRBV10-3 to TRBJ2-5, with a weak D call TRBD1 (6 bases). CDR1 ENHRY and CDR2 SYGVKD come from the germline V gene. V shed 5 bases and J shed 5 bases, with 9 bases lying between them. This CDR3 region has 12 residues. CDR3 in amino acids: CAISTGSETQYF. In nucleotides, the CDR3 is TGTGCCATCAGTACAGGGAGCGAGACCCAGTACTTC.

This clonotype was observed at least ten times. The V and J genes are TRBV29-1 and TRBJ2-3; D gene ambiguous. Trimming shortened V by 0 bases and J by 7 bases, and 14 bases separated the two germline ends. Germline V lookup: CDR1 SQVTM, CDR2 ANQGSEA. The CDR3 loop spans 14 amino acids. CDR3 protein: CSVEDLVGRNTQYF. In DNA, the CDR3 is TGCAGCGTTGAAGATCTGGTCGGCCGAAATACGCAGTATTTT.

This chain joins TRBV24-1 and TRBJ2-3; no reliable D call. There are 15 residues in the CDR3. Trimming removed 0 bases from V and 2 bases from J, with 8 bases in between. Per the germline V gene, CDR1 is KGHDR and CDR2 is SFDVKD. The CDR3 here is CATSDLADHTDTQYF. The CDR3 DNA follows: TGTGCCACCAGTGATTTGGCCGACCACACAGATACGCAGTATTTT.

V usage is TRBV20-1 and J usage is TRBJ2-1; possible D gene TRBD2, 5 bases. Trimming took off 3 bases at V and 7 bases at J, with 19 bases between the two ends. The CDR3 has 15 amino acids. The germline CDR1 and CDR2 sequences are DFQATT and SNEGSKA (reference sequence). The CDR3 sequence is CSASLASSGGNEQFF. In DNA, the CDR3 is TGCAGTGCTAGCTTGGCTAGCAGCGGTGGGAATGAGCAGTTCTTC.

This clonotype came up many times. One end of the junction does not line up with germline, which may come from a read error. The V call is TRBV5-1, the J call TRBJ2-1, with 9 bases lining up with TRBD2. The CDR3 loop spans 15 amino acids. The germline V gene has CDR1 SGHRS and CDR2 YFSETQ. DNA for the CDR3: TGTGCCAGCAGCTTAGATAGCGGGGGTTACAATGAGCAGTTCTTC. Translation: CASSLDSGGYNEQFF.

V and J are TRBV5-1 and TRBJ2-7, with D perhaps being TRBD1 or TRBD2 (5 bases each). Trimming took off 4 bases at V and 0 bases at J, with 17 bases between the two ends. The CDR3 covers 16 residues. Germline loops: CDR1 SGHRS, CDR2 YFSETQ. CDR3 DNA sequence: TGCGCCAGCAGCGAACCTAGGGACGGCTACTCCTACGAGCAGTACTTC. This sequence encodes CASSEPRDGYSYEQYF.

This clonotype occurred a few times. The V gene is TRBV28, the J gene TRBJ1-5; the D gene is possibly TRBD1 (5 bases). There are 14 residues in the CDR3. V shed 7 bases and J shed 4 bases, with 14 bases lying between them. The germline CDR1 and CDR2 sequences are MDHEN and SYDVKM. CDR3 bases: TGTGCCAGCATCGCGGGTAGGGGTAATCAGCCCCAGCATTTT. Translated: CASIAGRGNQPQHF.

The V and J genes are TRBV11-2 and TRBJ2-2; 7 bases are a match to TRBD2. The CDR3 covers 16 residues. With V trimmed by 1 base and J by 6 bases, 8 bases remained unmatched. CDR1 is SGHAT, CDR2 FQNNGV, per germline. The CDR3 sequence: CASSLVGGRSPGELFF. The CDR3 nucleotides read TGTGCCAGCAGCTTAGTGGGCGGGAGAAGTCCCGGGGAGCTGTTTTTT.

The table lists this clonotype with many counts. The J gene is TRBJ2-1, the V gene TRBV12-3 or TRBV12-4; 7 nucleotides match TRBD2. The CDR3 has 14 residues. The trim removed 3 bases at V and 7 bases at J, leaving 6 bases unmatched. In DNA, the CDR3 is TGTGCCAGCAGTTTTGCGGGAGAGTGGAATGAGCAGTTCTTC. The encoded protein is CASSFAGEWNEQFF.

The chain recombines TRBV6-1 with TRBJ2-3; TRBD1 aligns across 8 bases. The junction had 6 bases not matched to a gene; V was cut back by 8 bases and J by 2 bases. The CDR3 extends over 14 amino acids. Germline V gene data show CDR1 as MNHNS and CDR2 as SASEGT. The CDR3 spells CASGGQGFTDTQYF. The CDR3 DNA sequence: TGTGCCAGCGGAGGACAGGGCTTCACAGATACGCAGTATTTT.

This clonotype was recorded a few times. The genes are TRBV28 and TRBJ2-7; TRBD1 agrees at 9 bases. In germline, CDR1 is MDHEN, CDR2 SYDVKM. The CDR3 runs 15 residues. J lost 2 bases, V lost 6 bases, and 8 bases had no gene match. CDR3 loop: CASSLPGQGPYEQYF. For the CDR3, the DNA is TGTGCCAGCAGCCTTCCGGGACAGGGTCCCTACGAGCAGTACTTC.

There are many counts of this clonotype. The V gene is TRBV3-1, the J gene TRBJ2-3; D may be TRBD2 (6 bases). CDR1 is LGHDT, CDR2 YNNKEL, per germline (reference sequence). The CDR3 extends over 18 amino acids. With 4 bases removed from V and 2 bases from J, the gap between germline ends came to 22 bases. CDR3 loop: CASSRPARISGATDTQYF. The CDR3 coding sequence is TGTGCCAGCAGCCGTCCCGCCCGGATTAGCGGCGCCACAGATACGCAGTATTTT.

This clonotype was counted between two and nine times. The V and J genes are TRBV11-2 and TRBJ1-6; D not certain. The V and J ends lost 1 base and 0 bases respectively, with 10 bases between them. Germline V CDR1 and CDR2: SGHAT, FQNNGV. The CDR3 extends over 17 amino acids. DNA of the CDR3: TGTGCCAGCAGCTTAGTCCTGGGAACCTCCTATAATTCACCCCTCCACTTT. Protein sequence: CASSLVLGTSYNSPLHF.

This clonotype was seen many times. The rearrangement joins TRBV24-1 to TRBJ2-3; 9 positions agree with TRBD1. The CDR3 is 14 residues long. J was trimmed by 5 bases and V by 6 bases; bases with no gene match: 5. Per the germline V gene, CDR1 is KGHDR and CDR2 is SFDVKD. The CDR3 reads CATSHRGRGDTQYF. The CDR3 DNA reads as TGTGCCACCAGTCACAGGGGGCGCGGAGATACGCAGTATTTT.

The chain is built from TRBV20-1 and TRBJ2-7; 13 bases match TRBD2. Germline values: CDR1 DFQATT, CDR2 SNEGSKA (reference sequence). This CDR3 spans 19 amino acids. V shed 4 bases and J 0 bases; nucleotides not matched to a gene: 15. CDR3 loop: CSANYRGRGTSGNSYEQYF. The DNA for the CDR3 is TGCAGTGCTAATTACAGGGGAAGAGGGACTAGCGGGAACTCCTACGAGCAGTACTTC.

The table lists this clonotype with a few counts. The chain combines TRBV7-9 with TRBJ1-1, with 9 bases identical to TRBD1. The CDR3 has 14 residues. Germline V CDR1 and CDR2: SEHNR, FQNEAQ (reference sequence). The V segment lost 6 bases and the J segment 1 base; nucleotides outside the gene matches: 3. The chain's CDR3 is CASRGQGTNTEAFF. The CDR3 coding sequence is TGTGCCAGCAGAGGACAGGGGACGAACACTGAAGCTTTCTTT.

The CDR3 sequence: CASSLDWVTSGRAFYNEQFF. DNA for the CDR3: TGTGCCAGCAGCTTAGATTGGGTGACTAGCGGGAGGGCGTTCTACAATGAGCAGTTCTTC. The rearrangement joins TRBV11-2 to TRBJ2-1, with 14 bases aligning to TRBD2. Germline V gives CDR1 SGHAT, CDR2 FQNNGV. This CDR3 has 20 residues. Losses at the gene ends were 0 bases for V and 3 bases for J; bases not matched to a gene: 10.

The CDR3 region is CASSSGPRYGYTF. CDR3 nucleotides: TGTGCCAGCAGCTCGGGACCGCGCTATGGCTACACCTTC. The chain combines TRBV11-2 with TRBJ1-2; tentatively, D is TRBD1 (5 bases). The CDR3 consists of 13 residues. The germline V gene has CDR1 SGHAT and CDR2 FQNNGV. Between the trimmed V and J ends, which lost 4 bases and 4 bases, there was a span of 10 bases.

Only a few counts were recorded for this clonotype. One end of the junction does not line up with germline, which may come from a read error. The chain has TRBV5-1 and TRBJ1-4; 8 bases map to TRBD1. CDR1 and CDR2 (germline): SGHRS, YFSETQ. This CDR3 region has 14 residues. In nucleotides, the CDR3 is TGCGCCAGCAGCCCAGGGGGCGCTAAGGAAAAACTGTTTTTT. This translates into CASSPGGAKEKLFF.

V gene TRBV2 combines with J gene TRBJ1-1, with D unresolved. From germline, CDR1 is SNHLY and CDR2 FYNNEI. V was shortened by 7 bases and J by 0 bases, with 15 bases between the two germline ends. The CDR3 consists of 15 residues. CDR3 in DNA: TGTGCCAGCAATTTGTACCGGAACTTGAACACTGAAGCTTTCTTT. Amino acid sequence: CASNLYRNLNTEAFF.

This clonotype was seen ten or more times. This rearrangement joins TRBV12-3 or TRBV12-4 to TRBJ2-2; 8 nucleotides agree with TRBD2. Germline trimming cut 6 bases from V and 0 bases from J; bases unmatched to any gene: 6. This CDR3 is built from 16 residues. This CDR3 reads CASRGGGLANTGELFF. In nucleotides, the CDR3 is TGTGCCAGCAGAGGGGGGGGACTAGCGAACACCGGGGAGCTGTTTTTT.

This clonotype appeared many times. This chain uses TRBV5-1 with TRBJ2-1; D possibly matches TRBD1 or TRBD2 (6 bases each). Germline loops: CDR1 SGHRS, CDR2 YFSETQ. Trimming cost V 1 base and J 5 bases, with 13 bases left between them. The CDR3 has 15 residues. In nucleotides, the CDR3 is TGCGCCAGCAGCTTGCGTGACGGGGGCAACAATGAGCAGTTCTTC. Protein product: CASSLRDGGNNEQFF.

CDR3 in DNA: TGTGCCAGCTCAACGGATACAGGGCACCAAGAGACCCAGTACTTC. Translating it yields CASSTDTGHQETQYF. This chain links TRBV18 with TRBJ2-5, with TRBD1 as a possible D gene (6 bases). Per the germline V gene, CDR1 is KGHSH and CDR2 is LQKENI. The CDR3 extends over 15 amino acids. V gave up 5 bases and J gave up 0 bases, with 13 bases separating them.